What follows is one TCR beta chain and its context. The antigen is unknown. After removal of 8 bases from V and 6 bases from J, the junction contained 5 bases not matched to a gene. The CDR3 has 13 amino acids. CDR1 and CDR2 from the germline V gene are LNHDA and SQIVND (reference sequence). The data originate from a study of T cells in Graves' hyperthyroidism and ophthalmopathy. Findings of the study overall: Ophthalmopathy was separated from stable hyperthyroidism by a 13 V-J model.

TCR beta CDR3 sequences were amplified from RNA transcripts. HTBI primers were the set used in a first-round RT-PCR of the TCR CDR3. TCRdb called the multiplex PCR reads again in MiXCR, with one record for every CDR3 protein. Among more than 550,000 distinct CDR3 sequences listed, about 19% were seen once. The source material was blood. The TCR comes from a woman between 50 and 59 years old with Graves' hyperthyroidism that later progressed to Graves' ophthalmopathy. The J gene is TRBJ1-2, the V gene TRBV19; 11 nucleotides line up with TRBD1. The CDR3 nucleotides read TGTGCCAGTCGGGACAGGGGGTTCGATGGCTACACCTTC. This codes for CASRDRGFDGYTF. Looking up the rest from reference TRBV19 and TRBJ1-2 gives the full variable domain: DGGITQSPKYLFRKEGQNVTLSCEQNLNHDAMYWYRQDPGQGLRLIYYSQIVNDFQKGDIAEGYSVSREKKESFPLTVTSAQKNPTAFYLCASRDRGFDGYTFGSGTRLTVV.